These 28 T cell receptor beta chains were sequenced from one sample in a study of blood T cell repertoires in COVID-19. TCRdb keeps only in-frame clones here, not all; method: immunoSEQ multiplex PCR. The repertoire holds around 130,000 clones, with roughly four fifths as singletons. The sample taken for sequencing was peripheral blood. The receptors here all came from a woman between 65 and 79 years old with acute or convalescent COVID-19.

The chain employs TRBV18 and TRBJ2-5, with 9 bases matching TRBD1. Trimming cost V 2 bases and J 1 base; bases outside gene matches: 5. Per the germline V gene, CDR1 is KGHSH and CDR2 is LQKENI. The CDR3 loop spans 16 amino acids. In DNA, the CDR3 is TGTGCCAGCTCACCAAAATGGGGACAGGGCCAAGAGACCCAGTACTTC. Amino acids: CASSPKWGQGQETQYF.

J is TRBJ2-5 and V is TRBV30; 15 bases are a match to TRBD2. V gave up 3 bases and J gave up 0 bases; unmatched junction bases: 5. The germline V gene has CDR1 GTSNPN and CDR2 SVGIG (reference sequence). The CDR3 runs to 17 residues. The CDR3 nucleotides read TGTGCCTGGAGGGGACTAGCGGGGGGCCCGTACCAAGAGACCCAGTACTTC. As protein: CAWRGLAGGPYQETQYF.

This clone came up a few times. The genes are TRBV7-6 and TRBJ1-1, with a weak D call TRBD1 (6 bases). Germline assignment: CDR1 SGHVS and CDR2 FNYEAQ. The germline V and J ends were trimmed by 5 bases and 3 bases, with 19 bases remaining between them. CDR3 size: 16 residues. The CDR3, as DNA: TGTGCCAGCAGCCTTATGACAGGAGGCGTGGACACTGAAGCTTTCTTT. Protein sequence: CASSLMTGGVDTEAFF.

The rearrangement uses TRBV29-1 and TRBJ1-1, with D perhaps TRBD1 (6 bases). CDR3 length: 15 amino acids. V was cut by 3 bases and J by 1 base, with 15 bases left in between. Germline CDR1 is SQVTM and CDR2 is ANQGSEA. The CDR3 DNA sequence: TGCAGCGTTGAGGGCAGGGGTGGCACGAACACTGAAGCTTTCTTT. Translated: CSVEGRGGTNTEAFF.

The chain combines TRBV6-5 with TRBJ1-1; D not resolved. Germline V gives CDR1 MNHEY, CDR2 SVGAGI. V was trimmed by 7 bases and J by 0 bases, leaving 15 bases between them. The length of the CDR3 is 15 residues. CDR3 sequence: CASTAIGRMNTEAFF. CDR3 DNA: TGTGCCAGCACCGCGATAGGGAGGATGAACACTGAAGCTTTCTTT.

The CDR3 DNA reads TGTGCCAGCAGTGGACAGCAGGGTTTTAACGCTGAAGCTTTCTTT. Protein product: CASSGQQGFNAEAFF. This chain uses TRBV25-1 with TRBJ1-1; a possible D gene is TRBD1 (5 bases). The CDR3 consists of 15 residues. V was shortened by 4 bases and J by 6 bases, with 18 bases between the two germline ends. CDR1 MGHDK and CDR2 SYGVNS come from the germline V gene.

This clone was seen only a few times. This sequence joins TRBV5-6 and TRBJ1-2; possibly TRBD1 for D (6 bases). Germline CDR1 reads SGHDT; CDR2 reads YYEEEE. The CDR3 runs 16 residues. Trimming took off 0 bases at V and 6 bases at J, with 18 bases between the two ends. CDR3 loop: CASSLGPRGGADGYTF. The DNA for the CDR3 is TGTGCCAGCAGCTTGGGACCCCGGGGGGGGGCGGATGGCTACACCTTC.

This clone has only one observation. The rearrangement uses TRBV4-3 and TRBJ2-7; a weak D match, TRBD2 (5 bases). CDR1 and CDR2 (germline): LGHNA, YSLEER. This CDR3 has 13 amino acids. Trimming removed 1 base at V and 7 bases at J, with 11 bases between. In nucleotides, the CDR3 is TGCGCCAGCAGCCAAGGCGCGGGCTGGGAGCAGTACTTC. Its translation: CASSQGAGWEQYF.

The V and J genes are TRBV27 and TRBJ1-1; no clear D. The CDR3 is made up of 14 amino acids. V lost 6 bases and J 0 bases, leaving 11 bases between the germline ends. The V gene's germline CDR1 is MNHEY and CDR2 SMNVEV (reference sequence). CDR3 DNA sequence: TGTGCCAGCAGCCACAAGATTCTGAACACTGAAGCTTTCTTT. This sequence encodes CASSHKILNTEAFF.

The rearrangement uses TRBV18 and TRBJ1-1; D is undetermined. The CDR3 has 12 residues. The germline gives CDR1 KGHSH, CDR2 LQKENI. Trimming removed 1 base from V and 8 bases from J, with 8 bases in between. DNA of the CDR3: TGTGCCAGCTCACCACAAGCAGGAGAAGCTTTCTTT. It is translated as CASSPQAGEAFF.

This chain links TRBV4-3 with TRBJ2-3, with 9 bases matching TRBD2. Germline V gene data show CDR1 as LGHNA and CDR2 as YSLEER. The CDR3 has 16 residues. V was pared by 5 bases and J by 1 base, with 7 bases of the junction left unmatched. The CDR3 DNA is TGCGCCAGCAGCAGCCGCCCTAGCGGGGGCACAGATACGCAGTATTTT. Protein: CASSSRPSGGTDTQYF.

V is TRBV7-3 and J is TRBJ2-3; TRBD1 aligns across 8 bases. Germline CDR1 and CDR2: SGHTA and FQGTGA. CDR3 length: 14 amino acids. Trimming cost V 5 bases and J 2 bases; bases outside gene matches: 3. The CDR3 coding sequence is TGTGCCAGCAGCCTGGGACAGGCCACAGATACGCAGTATTTT. This encodes CASSLGQATDTQYF.

V and J are TRBV21-1 and TRBJ1-5; the table calls TRBD1, which could not be checked here. TRBV21-1 is reported as a pseudogene. The CDR3 totals 15 residues. CDR3 DNA sequence: TGTGCCAGCGGGAAGTTGCAGGGTTGGAATCAGCCCCAGCATTTT. It yields the protein CASGKLQGWNQPQHF.

The rearrangement uses TRBV6-5 and TRBJ2-7, with D perhaps matching TRBD1 (5 bases). CDR3 size: 13 residues. Per the germline V gene, CDR1 is MNHEY and CDR2 is SVGAGI. Trimming shortened V by 10 bases and J by 2 bases, and 15 bases separated the two germline ends. This CDR3 reads CATRQPLTYEQYF. The CDR3 DNA is TGTGCCACAAGACAGCCACTTACCTACGAGCAGTACTTC.

The chain has TRBV9 and TRBJ2-5, with unresolved D. Germline V gene sequence: CDR1 SGDLS, CDR2 YYNGEE. V was cut by 0 bases and J by 6 bases, with 12 bases left in between. This CDR3 contains 14 residues. CDR3 in amino acids: CASSVDGQAKTQYF. The CDR3 DNA reads as TGTGCCAGCAGCGTAGATGGGCAGGCAAAGACCCAGTACTTC.

The rearrangement links TRBV24-1 to TRBJ2-3; 8 nucleotides agree with TRBD1. CDR1 is KGHDR, CDR2 SFDVKD, per germline. The CDR3 totals 14 residues. V was clipped by 5 bases and J by 6 bases; unmatched bases: 6. The DNA of the CDR3 is TGTGCCACCAGTGGGACAGGGAACTTGGATACGCAGTATTTT. It codes for CATSGTGNLDTQYF.

This sequence joins TRBV7-2 and TRBJ1-2; 9 positions match TRBD1. Germline V lookup: CDR1 SGHTA, CDR2 FQGNSA. The trim removed 4 bases at V and 2 bases at J, leaving 5 bases unmatched. The CDR3 totals 15 residues. Here the CDR3 DNA reads TGTGCCAGCAGCTCCGGGACAGGGAGGAACTATGGCTACACCTTC. Protein sequence: CASSSGTGRNYGYTF. The full variable domain, in which reference TRBV7-2 and TRBJ1-2 provide the parts outside the CDR3, is GAGVSQSPSNKVTEKGKDVELRCDPISGHTALYWYRQSLGQGLEFLIYFQGNSAPDKSGLPSDRFSAERTGGSVSTLTIQRTQQEDSAVYLCASSSGTGRNYGYTFGSGTRLTVV.

In its sample, this clone was seen a few times. As DNA, the CDR3 is TGTGCCACCAGTGACCCGGGACTAGAGACCGGGGAGCTGTTTTTT. Protein: CATSDPGLETGELFF. The chain is built from TRBV24-1 and TRBJ2-2; 8 bases fit TRBD2. Germline trimming cut 4 bases from V and 5 bases from J; bases unmatched to any gene: 5. Germline CDR1 KGHDR, CDR2 SFDVKD. CDR3 length equals 15 residues.

The V gene is TRBV5-1, the J gene TRBJ2-5; TRBD2 is a possible D gene (5 bases). With 0 bases removed from V and 4 bases from J, the gap between germline ends came to 10 bases. Germline lookup yields CDR1 SGHRS and CDR2 YFSETQ. This CDR3 contains 14 residues. CDR3 sequence (DNA): TGCGCCAGCAGCTTGGCCGGGGTATCAGAGACCCAGTACTTC. It translates to CASSLAGVSETQYF.

CDR3 in DNA: TGTGCCAGCAGTCCCGTGGGGACTAGCATCAATGAGCAGTTCTTC. It specifies CASSPVGTSINEQFF. The J gene is TRBJ2-1, the V gene TRBV6-5; 9 bases map to TRBD2. The germline CDR1 and CDR2 sequences are MNHEY and SVGAGI. This CDR3 has 15 amino acids. With V trimmed by 5 bases and J by 6 bases, 8 bases remained unmatched.

This clone came up once. This chain links TRBV5-4 with TRBJ2-6; D not resolved. CDR3 length equals 15 residues. Per the germline V gene, CDR1 is SGHNT and CDR2 is YYREEE (reference sequence). The V end lost 0 bases, the J end lost 0 bases, and 4 bases lay between the germline ends. The DNA of the CDR3 is TGTGCCAGCAGCTTGGATCTCTCTGGGGCCAACGTCCTGACTTTC. Translated, it gives CASSLDLSGANVLTF.

This chain uses TRBV19 with TRBJ2-5; 12 positions match TRBD2. The trim removed 4 bases at V and 5 bases at J, leaving 2 bases unmatched. The CDR3 runs to 14 residues. Germline V lookup: CDR1 LNHDA, CDR2 SQIVND (reference sequence). CDR3 protein: CASSTTSGGETQYF. DNA of the CDR3: TGTGCCAGTAGTACTACTAGCGGGGGGGAGACCCAGTACTTC.

This clone was seen only once. The chain uses TRBV27 and TRBJ2-5; D might be TRBD2 (6 bases). The CDR3 totals 14 residues. Trimming cost V 5 bases and J 7 bases, with 17 bases left between them. The germline gives CDR1 MNHEY, CDR2 SMNVEV (reference sequence). The CDR3 region has the DNA TGTGCCAGCAGTCCCCCCGGGACTCTCTGGACCCAGTACTTC. It is translated as CASSPPGTLWTQYF.

The chain is built from TRBV6-5 and TRBJ1-5; D is perhaps TRBD1 (6 bases). CDR3 length: 15 amino acids. With 6 bases removed from V and 3 bases from J, the gap between germline ends came to 15 bases. CDR1 is MNHEY and CDR2 is SVGAGI in the germline V gene. The CDR3 bases are TGTGCCAGCAGCCTGAGGGGGGGGGACAATCAGCCCCAGCATTTT. Translating it yields CASSLRGGDNQPQHF.

The J gene is TRBJ2-5, the V gene TRBV7-2; D might be TRBD2 (5 bases). Germline CDR1 is SGHTA and CDR2 is FQGNSA. Deletions cut 5 bases from V and 1 base from J, with 14 bases between. The CDR3 length is 15 residues. Here the CDR3 DNA reads TGTGCCAGCAGCCCCCTTGTGGCGGGCCAAGAGACCCAGTACTTC. Protein sequence: CASSPLVAGQETQYF.

In its sample, this clone was seen once. The V call is TRBV2, the J call TRBJ2-1; D might be TRBD2 (6 bases). V was shortened by 3 bases and J by 2 bases, with 14 bases between the two germline ends. The CDR3 has 16 amino acids. The germline CDR1 and CDR2 sequences are SNHLY and FYNNEI. DNA of the CDR3: TGTGCCAGCAGTGAGGTGTACCGGGGGACCTACAATGAGCAGTTCTTC. Residues: CASSEVYRGTYNEQFF. Based on the CDR3 plus reference TRBV2 and TRBJ2-1, the full variable domain is EPEVTQTPSHQVTQMGQEVILRCVPISNHLYFYWYRQILGQKVEFLVSFYNNEISEKSEIFDDQFSVERPDGSNFTLKIRSTKLEDSAMYFCASSEVYRGTYNEQFFGPGTRLTVL.

The J gene is TRBJ2-1, the V gene TRBV27; 8 bases are shared with TRBD1. The V gene's germline CDR1 is MNHEY and CDR2 SMNVEV (reference sequence). The junction had 5 bases not matched to a gene; V was cut back by 6 bases and J by 7 bases. There are 13 residues in the CDR3. Written as DNA, the CDR3 is TGTGCCAGCAGGCGACAGGGGAATAATGAGCAGTTCTTC. Amino acids: CASRRQGNNEQFF.

CDR3 sequence: CASSATGQRFTNYGYTF. The CDR3 DNA is TGTGCCAGCAGTGCGACAGGACAAAGGTTTACTAACTATGGCTACACCTTC. The rearrangement links TRBV6-1 to TRBJ1-2; weak D call: TRBD1 (6 bases). V dropped 4 bases and J dropped 0 bases, with 18 bases sitting between them. The CDR3 is 17 residues long. The V gene's germline CDR1 is MNHNS and CDR2 SASEGT.